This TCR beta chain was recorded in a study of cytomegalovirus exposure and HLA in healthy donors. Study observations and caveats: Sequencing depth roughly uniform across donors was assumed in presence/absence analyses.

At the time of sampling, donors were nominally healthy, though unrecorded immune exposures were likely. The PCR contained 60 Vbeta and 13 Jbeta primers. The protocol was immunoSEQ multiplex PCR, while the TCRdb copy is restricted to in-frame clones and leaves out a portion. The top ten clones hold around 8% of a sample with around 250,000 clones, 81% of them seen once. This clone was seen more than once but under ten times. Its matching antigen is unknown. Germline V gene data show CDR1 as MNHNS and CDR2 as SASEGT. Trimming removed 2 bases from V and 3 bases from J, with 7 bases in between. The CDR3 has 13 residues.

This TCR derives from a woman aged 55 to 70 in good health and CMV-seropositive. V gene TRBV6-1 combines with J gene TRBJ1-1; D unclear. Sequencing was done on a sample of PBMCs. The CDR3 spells CASSEPPDTEAFF. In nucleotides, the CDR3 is TGTGCCAGCAGTGAACCCCCCGACACTGAAGCTTTCTTT.